The source of this T cell receptor (beta chain) is a study of blood T cell repertoires in COVID-19. Germline CDR1 SQVTM, CDR2 ANQGSEA. V was trimmed by 2 bases and J by 5 bases, leaving 9 bases between them. This CDR3 comprises 12 residues. Living in about two dozen US areas, the participants were between about 18 and 100 years of age. In assigning cohorts, the study relied on participant-reported clinical history. Cohort 3 recovery required two negative PCRs, clearance, or symptom resolution. Study processing details: Estimates of nucleated cell counts were drawn from the amplification of reference gene primers. Method: immunoSEQ multiplex PCR; TCRdb's copy keeps in-frame clones and lacks some. V, J and clone size are those of that table, while D and trimming were read from the DNA. The sample has a few hundred thousand clones, approximately 90% seen once; the top ten hold roughly a tenth.

The rearrangement uses TRBV29-1 and TRBJ1-2; D ambiguous. The sequencing input was PBMCs or T cells enriched from blood (not recorded which). The source is a woman in her 40s who had recovered from COVID-19. The CDR3 spells CSVEPTGYGYTF. In DNA form, the CDR3 reads TGCAGCGTTGAACCCACCGGGTATGGCTACACCTTC.